This entry lists 28 T cell receptor beta chains sequenced from one sample in a study of blood T cell repertoires in COVID-19. Sequenced by immunoSEQ multiplex PCR; TCRdb stores in-frame clones only, minus some. The table includes more than 150,000 clones, approximately 80% detected once. The sequencing sample was made of PBMCs or T cells enriched from blood (not recorded which). These receptors came from a man between 60 and 75 years old who had been exposed to COVID-19.

The V gene is TRBV11-1, the J gene TRBJ1-1; D uncertain. The CDR3 runs to 11 residues. Germline-derived CDR1 and CDR2 are SGHAT and FQDESV (reference sequence). V was clipped by 8 bases and J by 4 bases, with 8 bases between them. The CDR3 sequence: CASSRVTEAFF. CDR3 DNA sequence: TGTGCCAGCTCCCGGGTCACTGAAGCTTTCTTT. Based on the CDR3 plus reference TRBV11-1 and TRBJ1-1, the full variable domain is EAEVAQSPRYKITEKSQAVAFWCDPISGHATLYWYRQILGQGPELLVQFQDESVVDDSQLPKDRFSAERLKGVDSTLKIQPAELGDSAMYLCASSRVTEAFFGQGTRLTVV.

The chain joins TRBV15 to TRBJ2-1; 7 nucleotides line up with TRBD2. The V gene's germline CDR1 is LNHNV and CDR2 YYDKDF (reference sequence). The length of the CDR3 is 14 residues. The V segment lost 1 base and the J segment 7 bases; nucleotides outside the gene matches: 4. The CDR3 sequence is CATSRGGRANEQFF. DNA for the CDR3: TGTGCCACCAGCAGAGGCGGGAGAGCGAATGAGCAGTTCTTC.

This rearrangement joins TRBV6-4 to TRBJ2-3; 11 bases match TRBD2. With 8 bases clipped from V and 0 bases from J, the junction kept 4 bases outside the gene matches. Germline V gene data show CDR1 as MRHNA and CDR2 as SNTAGT. This CDR3 is built from 15 residues. As DNA, the CDR3 is TGTGCCAGCGCTCGGACTAGCGGGAGCACAGATACGCAGTATTTT. This codes for CASARTSGSTDTQYF.

The chain employs TRBV27 and TRBJ1-1; D is ambiguous. V shed 2 bases and J shed 7 bases, with 8 bases lying between them. The CDR3 consists of 12 residues. Germline values: CDR1 MNHEY, CDR2 SMNVEV (reference sequence). The CDR3 DNA reads as TGTGCCAGCAGTTTACCAATCCATGAAGCTTTCTTT. It specifies CASSLPIHEAFF.

The chain carries TRBV11-2 and TRBJ1-1; no reliable D call. V shed 5 bases and J shed 1 base, with 17 bases lying between them. The CDR3 loop spans 16 amino acids. CDR1 and CDR2 (germline): SGHAT, FQNNGV. The CDR3 sequence: CASSLLHILGNTEAFF. DNA for the CDR3: TGTGCCAGCAGCCTCCTCCACATCCTAGGGAACACTGAAGCTTTCTTT.

The CDR3 is CASSLTPAVQPQHF. CDR3 DNA sequence: TGTGCCAGCAGCTTGACACCCGCTGTTCAGCCCCAGCATTTT. The chain employs TRBV7-3 and TRBJ1-5; D gene unclear. V lost 3 bases, J lost 6 bases, and 12 bases lay in between. Germline CDR1 is SGHTA and CDR2 is FQGTGA. This CDR3 spans 14 amino acids.

J is TRBJ1-1 and V is TRBV5-1, with TRBD1 identical over 7 bases. The ends lost 1 base at V and 5 bases at J; junction bases unmatched: 11. Germline CDR1 reads SGHRS; CDR2 reads YFSETQ. The CDR3 has 16 residues. CDR3 amino acids: CASSLQGTDRGTEAFF. The CDR3 DNA is TGCGCCAGCAGCTTGCAGGGGACAGATCGAGGGACTGAAGCTTTCTTT.

The rearrangement links TRBV3-1 (or the pseudogene TRBV3-2) to TRBJ2-1, with 9 nucleotides matching TRBD1. Germline loops: CDR1 LGHDT, CDR2 YNNKEL (reference sequence). V shed 5 bases, J shed 3 bases, and the junction held 8 bases outside the gene matches. The CDR3 consists of 16 residues. In nucleotides, the CDR3 is TGTGCCAGCAGCGGGCTGGCGGGACAGGGCTACAATGAGCAGTTCTTC. Translating gives CASSGLAGQGYNEQFF.

The rearrangement joins TRBV6-1 to TRBJ1-2; perhaps TRBD1 as D (5 bases). This CDR3 region has 15 residues. Deletions cut 1 base from V and 4 bases from J, with 13 bases between. Germline lookup yields CDR1 MNHNS and CDR2 SASEGT. CDR3 region: CASSEGGDPGYGYTF. CDR3 DNA: TGTGCCAGCAGTGAAGGGGGGGACCCGGGCTATGGCTACACCTTC.

The chain links TRBV11-3 to TRBJ2-5; D gene ambiguous. This CDR3 region has 14 residues. V was shortened by 1 base and J by 4 bases, with 10 bases between the two germline ends. In germline, CDR1 is SGHNT, CDR2 YENEEA. The CDR3 loop reads CASSLAGKPETQYF. The CDR3 bases are TGTGCCAGCAGCTTAGCAGGAAAGCCAGAGACCCAGTACTTC.

The chain has TRBV27 and TRBJ1-4, with D tentatively TRBD1 (6 bases). CDR1 and CDR2 (germline): MNHEY, SMNVEV (reference sequence). Trimming removed 5 bases from V and 3 bases from J, with 13 bases in between. CDR3 length: 15 residues. CDR3 loop: CASSLYRVANEKLFF. The DNA for the CDR3 is TGTGCCAGCAGTCTCTACAGGGTGGCTAATGAAAAACTGTTTTTT.

The chain combines TRBV7-2 with TRBJ1-2; no clear D gene. Trimming removed 1 base at V and 4 bases at J, with 7 bases between. This CDR3 comprises 13 residues. Germline CDR1 is SGHTA and CDR2 is FQGNSA. The CDR3 loop is CASSLGGSYGYTF. The CDR3 bases are TGTGCCAGCAGCTTAGGAGGGAGCTATGGCTACACCTTC.

This rearrangement joins TRBV2 to TRBJ1-1, with D possibly being TRBD1 (6 bases). V lost 10 bases, J lost 3 bases, and 21 bases lay in between. Looked up from germline, CDR1 is SNHLY and CDR2 is FYNNEI. The CDR3 loop spans 15 amino acids. CDR3 nucleotide sequence: TGTGCCACCTCTCGTCGGGGGGCGTCGTACACTGAAGCTTTCTTT. Protein product: CATSRRGASYTEAFF.

The chain is built from TRBV27 and TRBJ1-1; the D gene is possibly TRBD1 (5 bases). The CDR3 is 17 amino acids. The V gene lost 0 bases and the J gene lost 1 base, with 15 bases spanning the gap. CDR1 is MNHEY and CDR2 is SMNVEV in the germline V gene (reference sequence). CDR3 bases: TGTGCCAGCAGTTTATCCTCAATGACAGAACGGAACACTGAAGCTTTCTTT. Translation: CASSLSSMTERNTEAFF.

This clone was picked up a small number of times. The rearrangement links TRBV4-1 to TRBJ1-3; D may be TRBD1 (5 bases). The CDR3 is 14 residues long. The ends were cut back, 5 bases at V and 4 bases at J, with 12 bases in the middle. Per germline, CDR1 MGHRA and CDR2 YSYEKL. CDR3 sequence reads: CASSGAGIGNTIYF. CDR3 DNA sequence: TGCGCCAGCAGCGGGGCTGGGATCGGAAACACCATATATTTT.

The chain couples TRBV5-1 to TRBJ1-1; D is unclear. The V gene lost 4 bases and the J gene lost 7 bases, with 11 bases spanning the gap. From germline, CDR1 is SGHRS and CDR2 YFSETQ. The CDR3 is 12 residues long. The DNA for the CDR3 is TGCGCCAGCAGCCGGGAGCACATTGAAGCTTTCTTT. Its translation: CASSREHIEAFF.

This chain links TRBV27 with TRBJ2-6, with 9 bases that match TRBD1. Germline V gene lookup returns CDR1 MNHEY and CDR2 SMNVEV (reference sequence). The CDR3 runs 19 residues. V dropped 0 bases and J dropped 4; count of bases not matched to a gene: 10. The DNA for the CDR3 is TGTGCCAGCAGTTTATCCCCCCTGGGACAGGGCGCCGGGGCCAACGTCCTGACTTTC. Amino acids: CASSLSPLGQGAGANVLTF.

The chain uses TRBV10-3 and TRBJ1-2; D gene uncertain. The CDR3 is made up of 14 amino acids. The germline CDR1 and CDR2 sequences are ENHRY and SYGVKD. Between the trimmed V and J ends, which lost 0 bases and 1 base, there was a span of 6 bases. The CDR3 DNA reads TGTGCCATCAGTGAGTCGCGGGTTAACTATGGCTACACCTTC. This sequence encodes CAISESRVNYGYTF.

The chain links TRBV12-3 or TRBV12-4 to TRBJ1-2; TRBD1 matches at 10 bases. This CDR3 has 13 residues. Trimming removed 3 bases from V and 7 bases from J; junction bases left unmatched: 2. The CDR3 sequence is CASSLTGGSGYTF. The CDR3 DNA sequence: TGTGCCAGCAGTTTGACAGGGGGCTCTGGCTACACCTTC.

The V and J genes are TRBV30 and TRBJ1-1; no reliable D call. Germline CDR1 reads GTSNPN; CDR2 reads SVGIG (reference sequence). The CDR3 has 11 residues. V was cut by 1 base and J by 4 bases, with 4 bases left in between. CDR3 residues: CAWSGLTEAFF. For the CDR3, the DNA is TGTGCCTGGAGTGGACTCACTGAAGCTTTCTTT.

A few counts support this clone. This chain joins TRBV3-1 (or the pseudogene TRBV3-2) and TRBJ2-5, with a possible D match to TRBD2 (6 bases). Germline V lookup: CDR1 LGHDT, CDR2 YNNKEL (reference sequence). The CDR3 is 17 amino acids. V shed 1 base and J shed 1 base, with 16 bases lying between them. The CDR3 DNA reads TGTGCCAGCAGCCAAGTCTCTCCGGCTAGCGTCCAAGAGACCCAGTACTTC. Its translation: CASSQVSPASVQETQYF.

This chain links TRBV6-5 with TRBJ2-7; 8 positions agree with TRBD1. The CDR3 extends over 15 amino acids. Germline assignment: CDR1 MNHEY and CDR2 SVGAGI. J gave up 4 bases and V 0 bases, and 5 bases lay outside the gene matches. DNA for the CDR3: TGTGCCAGCAGTTACTCCCGGGACAGGAATTACGAGCAGTACTTC. Translating it yields CASSYSRDRNYEQYF.

The chain has TRBV21-1 and TRBJ2-5; the D segment call TRBD2 is taken from the table without a DNA check. TRBV21-1 is designated a pseudogene. The CDR3 sequence is 21 residues long. This CDR3 is CASTLTPGTSGRALPQETQYF. The CDR3 DNA follows: TGTGCCAGCACCCTTACCCCCGGGACTAGCGGGAGGGCCCTGCCTCAAGAGACCCAGTACTTC.

V and J are TRBV7-6 and TRBJ1-6, with 8 bases fitting TRBD1. The CDR3 runs 17 residues. V was clipped by 0 bases and J by 10 bases; unmatched bases: 11. Germline CDR1 reads SGHVS; CDR2 reads FNYEAQ. CDR3 sequence (DNA): TGTGCCAGCAGCTTAGCTTCAGGGGGCGATCATGGATCACCCCTCCACTTT. It is translated as CASSLASGGDHGSPLHF.

The genes are TRBV7-8 and TRBJ1-2; D unresolved. V lost 1 base, J lost 4 bases, and 7 bases lay in between. CDR1 is SGHVS, CDR2 FQNEAQ, per germline. The CDR3 is made up of 13 amino acids. The DNA for the CDR3 is TGTGCCAGCAGCTTAGGAGGGCTCTATGGCTACACCTTC. Translating gives CASSLGGLYGYTF.

This clone was counted a single time. The chain uses TRBV5-1 and TRBJ2-5; 8 nucleotides match TRBD2. Trimming removed 0 bases from V and 4 bases from J; junction bases left unmatched: 8. CDR1 and CDR2 (germline): SGHRS, YFSETQ. This CDR3 has 16 residues. The CDR3: CASSLEAISGRETQYF. The CDR3 DNA follows: TGCGCCAGCAGCTTGGAAGCAATAAGCGGGAGAGAGACCCAGTACTTC.

This clone was observed a few times. This chain links TRBV5-1 with TRBJ2-6; 8 bases are a match to TRBD2. The junction had 3 bases not matched to a gene; V was cut back by 1 base and J by 0 bases. This CDR3 spans 17 amino acids. Per the germline V gene, CDR1 is SGHRS and CDR2 is YFSETQ. For the CDR3, the DNA is TGCGCCAGCAGCTTGCGGCGGGGGGACTCTGGGGCCAACGTCCTGACTTTC. Translation: CASSLRRGDSGANVLTF. The complete variable domain, with remaining parts taken from reference TRBV5-1 and TRBJ2-6, reads KAGVTQTPRYLIKTRGQQVTLSCSPISGHRSVSWYQQTPGQGLQFLFEYFSETQRNKGNFPGRFSGRQFSNSRSEMNVSTLELGDSALYLCASSLRRGDSGANVLTFGAGSRLTVL.

The chain joins TRBV30 to TRBJ1-5; 9 nucleotides match TRBD1. Per germline, CDR1 GTSNPN and CDR2 SVGIG (reference sequence). J was trimmed by 6 bases and V by 8 bases; bases with no gene match: 8. This CDR3 has 13 amino acids. For the CDR3, the DNA is TGTGCCCGAGGGACAGGGCTGGGTCAGCCCCAGCATTTT. Its translation: CARGTGLGQPQHF. The whole variable domain, remainder taken from reference TRBV30 and TRBJ1-5, is SQTIHQWPATLVQPVGSPLSLECTVEGTSNPNLYWYRQAAGRGLQLLFYSVGIGQISSEVPQNLSASRPQDRQFILSSKKLLLSDSGFYLCARGTGLGQPQHFGDGTRLSIL.